Below are 13 T cell receptor beta chains sequenced from a single sample in a study of cytomegalovirus exposure and HLA in healthy donors. The table came from immunoSEQ multiplex PCR; TCRdb's copy has only in-frame clones and leaves some out. The sample shows about 50,000 clones, around 93% of them seen only once. The source material was PBMCs. The receptors originated from a woman aged 18 to 35 in good health and CMV-seropositive.

The chain links TRBV7-9 to TRBJ1-4; no definite D call. The germline CDR1 and CDR2 sequences are SEHNR and FQNEAQ (reference sequence). V was shortened by 11 bases and J by 7 bases, with 11 bases between the two germline ends. This CDR3 contains 11 residues. Here the CDR3 reads CAGEDGEKLFF. CDR3 nucleotides: TGTGCCGGGGAGGACGGTGAAAAACTGTTTTTT.

This sequence joins TRBV7-9 and TRBJ1-1; TRBD1 aligns across 7 bases. Germline assignment: CDR1 SEHNR and CDR2 FQNEAQ (reference sequence). The CDR3 spans 15 residues. V trimming: 4 bases; J trimming: 6 bases; junction bases outside the gene matches: 11. The CDR3 loop is CASSSERQGGAEAFF. CDR3 DNA: TGTGCCAGCAGCTCCGAAAGACAGGGTGGTGCTGAAGCTTTCTTT. The whole variable domain, remainder taken from reference TRBV7-9 and TRBJ1-1, is DTGVSQNPRHKITKRGQNVTFRCDPISEHNRLYWYRQTLGQGPEFLTYFQNEAQLEKSRLLSDRFSAERPKGSFSTLEIQRTEQGDSAMYLCASSSERQGGAEAFFGQGTRLTVV.

This clone has a handful of counts. This rearrangement joins TRBV7-8 to TRBJ1-6; D perhaps matches TRBD1 (5 bases). The V end was cut by 7 bases, the J end by 6 bases, with 13 bases between. This CDR3 is 14 amino acids long. The germline V gene has CDR1 SGHVS and CDR2 FQNEAQ. This CDR3 is CASTLGGGNSPLHF. The CDR3 DNA follows: TGTGCCAGCACTTTGGGGGGGGGTAATTCACCCCTCCACTTT. Drawing the rest from reference TRBV7-8 and TRBJ1-6, the complete variable domain is GAGVSQSPRYKVAKRGQDVALRCDPISGHVSLFWYQQALGQGPEFLTYFQNEAQLDKSGLPSDRFFAERPEGSVSTLKIQRTQQEDSAVYLCASTLGGGNSPLHFGNGTRLTVT.

The genes are TRBV7-7 and TRBJ2-3; TRBD2 matches 8 bases. This CDR3 is built from 16 residues. Trimming at V came to 4 bases and at J to 4 bases, leaving 10 bases not matched to a gene. The V gene's germline CDR1 is SSHAT and CDR2 FNYEAQ (reference sequence). DNA for the CDR3: TGTGCCAGCAGCTCAGGGACTAGTTTCGGTCCAGATACGCAGTATTTT. Protein: CASSSGTSFGPDTQYF.

This chain joins TRBV29-1 and TRBJ2-7, with 9 bases that match TRBD2. This CDR3 is built from 14 residues. V trimming: 8 bases; J trimming: 6 bases; junction bases outside the gene matches: 14. Germline CDR1 and CDR2: SQVTM and ANQGSEA. The CDR3 nucleotides are TGCAGCAACCGATCTAGCGGGGTGCCCCTCGAGCAGTACTTC. Translated, it gives CSNRSSGVPLEQYF.

The V gene is TRBV6-1, the J gene TRBJ1-5; possibly TRBD1 for D (5 bases). V lost 3 bases and J lost 3, with 9 bases in between. The length of the CDR3 is 14 residues. Germline-derived CDR1 and CDR2 are MNHNS and SASEGT. Here the CDR3 DNA reads TGTGCCAGCAGTGACAGGGCTGACAATCAGCCCCAGCATTTT. Translating gives CASSDRADNQPQHF.

This chain joins TRBV7-9 and TRBJ2-7, with D possibly matching TRBD1 (5 bases). Germline lookup yields CDR1 SEHNR and CDR2 FQNEAQ (reference sequence). V was shortened by 5 bases and J by 1 base, with 15 bases between the two germline ends. This CDR3 spans 15 amino acids. CDR3 in amino acids: CASSNGGHPSYEQYF. The DNA for the CDR3 is TGTGCCAGCAGCAACGGCGGACACCCGTCCTACGAGCAGTACTTC.

The rearrangement uses TRBV19 and TRBJ1-2, with 7 bases matching TRBD1. The CDR3 is 16 amino acids. The ends lost 0 bases at V and 4 bases at J; junction bases unmatched: 8. Germline V gene data show CDR1 as LNHDA and CDR2 as SQIVND (reference sequence). CDR3 sequence (DNA): TGTGCCAGTAGTATAGATCTATCGACAGGGACCTATGGCTACACCTTC. Translated, it gives CASSIDLSTGTYGYTF.

The chain joins TRBV6-6 to TRBJ1-3, with D unresolved. The CDR3 spans 14 residues. V was pared by 6 bases and J by 0 bases, with 9 bases between. The germline V gene encodes CDR1 MNHNY and CDR2 SVGAGI (reference sequence). CDR3 coding DNA: TGTGCCAGCAGCGTACAGAGCTCTGGAAACACCATATATTTT. Amino acids: CASSVQSSGNTIYF.

The chain combines TRBV11-3 with TRBJ2-1; 8 positions match TRBD1. CDR1 and CDR2 from the germline V gene are SGHNT and YENEEA. The CDR3 spans 16 residues. Trimming took 2 bases from V and 5 from J; bases not matched to a gene: 8. In DNA, the CDR3 is TGTGCCAGCAGCTTACAGGGGGCTGTTTTGGACAATGAGCAGTTCTTC. It yields the protein CASSLQGAVLDNEQFF.

The chain is built from TRBV7-2 and TRBJ2-1, with TRBD2 identical over 9 bases. Germline CDR1 reads SGHTA; CDR2 reads FQGNSA. The CDR3 is 15 amino acids. Losses at the gene ends were 5 bases for V and 8 bases for J; bases not matched to a gene: 10. The CDR3 DNA sequence: TGTGCCAGCAGCCTCCAGGCGGGGGGGCCATATGAGCAGTTCTTC. Translation gives CASSLQAGGPYEQFF.

This clone occurred a few times. The rearrangement joins TRBV9 to TRBJ2-7; the D gene is possibly TRBD2 (7 bases). From germline, CDR1 is SGDLS and CDR2 YYNGEE. There are 15 residues in the CDR3. The V end was cut by 4 bases, the J end by 5 bases, with 19 bases between. The CDR3 spells CASSSRWGGRDEQYF. DNA for the CDR3: TGTGCCAGCAGCTCCCGTTGGGGGGGCCGGGACGAGCAGTACTTC.

In this sample, this clone turned up a few times. V is TRBV29-1 and J is TRBJ2-7; 10 bases align to TRBD1. The CDR3 is 15 residues long. The V gene's germline CDR1 is SQVTM and CDR2 ANQGSEA. The junction had 5 bases not matched to a gene; V was cut back by 0 bases and J by 3 bases. The CDR3 is CSVEDRTGGVYEQYF. DNA for the CDR3: TGCAGCGTTGAAGATCGGACAGGGGGGGTCTACGAGCAGTACTTC.